The 18 T cell receptor beta chains below all came from one sample that was sequenced in a study of PD-L1 blockade in urothelial cancer. Clones were sequenced by immunoSEQ multiplex PCR, and TCRdb holds only the in-frame ones, with some missing. The profile shows 50,000 to 60,000 clones, approximately 80% of them singletons. Sequenced material: PBMCs, taken around atezolizumab (anti-PD-L1) treatment. Source of these receptors: a man between 40 and 49 years old with urothelial cancer.

The CDR3 reads CASSPIRTSSPGELFF. CDR3 sequence (DNA): TGTGCCAGCTCACCAATCAGGACTAGTTCCCCCGGGGAGCTGTTTTTT. J is TRBJ2-2 and V is TRBV18, with TRBD2 matching 7 bases. With 2 bases clipped from V and 6 bases from J, the junction kept 9 bases outside the gene matches. This CDR3 has 16 amino acids. Germline CDR1 reads KGHSH; CDR2 reads LQKENI.

This chain uses TRBV5-1 with TRBJ2-2; D gene unclear. Germline V gene lookup returns CDR1 SGHRS and CDR2 YFSETQ. This CDR3 is built from 13 residues. V was clipped by 1 base and J by 4 bases, with 5 bases between them. The CDR3 DNA follows: TGCGCCAGCAGCTTGCTACGCACCGGGGAGCTGTTTTTT. Translated, it gives CASSLLRTGELFF.

The chain recombines TRBV5-4 with TRBJ1-4; tentatively, D is TRBD1 (6 bases). CDR1 and CDR2 from the germline V gene are SGHNT and YYREEE (reference sequence). The V end was cut by 1 base, the J end by 14 bases, with 21 bases between. The CDR3 runs to 15 residues. CDR3 coding DNA: TGTGCCAGCAGCTTGCAGGGGCAGCCAGCTCCAGCGCTGTTTTTT. This codes for CASSLQGQPAPALFF.

This chain connects TRBV6-1 to TRBJ2-1; 8 positions agree with TRBD2. The germline CDR1 and CDR2 sequences are MNHNS and SASEGT. V lost 5 bases, J lost 13 bases, and 13 bases stayed unmatched. The CDR3 totals 14 residues. The CDR3 is CASSPIGSGSLQFF. CDR3 in DNA: TGTGCCAGCAGTCCTATAGGGAGCGGGAGCCTTCAGTTCTTC.

The rearrangement joins TRBV5-1 to TRBJ2-1; D is perhaps TRBD1 (6 bases). Germline-derived CDR1 and CDR2 are SGHRS and YFSETQ. This CDR3 has 12 residues. Trimming shortened V by 7 bases and J by 8 bases, and 13 bases separated the two germline ends. This CDR3 reads CASGYRVDEQFF. In nucleotides, the CDR3 is TGCGCCAGCGGTTACAGGGTAGATGAGCAGTTCTTC.

The chain links TRBV20-1 to TRBJ2-1; no clear D gene. The CDR3 has 10 residues. Germline CDR1 and CDR2: DFQATT and SNEGSKA (reference sequence). Trimming removed 5 bases from V and 8 bases from J, with 7 bases in between. CDR3: CSAAQYEQFF. DNA for the CDR3: TGCAGTGCTGCACAATATGAGCAGTTCTTC.

The rearrangement links TRBV11-2 to TRBJ2-3; no reliable D call. The CDR3 length is 13 residues. CDR1 and CDR2 (germline): SGHAT, FQNNGV. The V gene lost 2 bases and the J gene lost 5 bases, with 8 bases spanning the gap. CDR3 nucleotide sequence: TGTGCCAGCAGCTTATTGCCTAGAGATACGCAGTATTTT. Amino acids: CASSLLPRDTQYF.

This chain links TRBV7-2 with TRBJ2-3, with D possibly matching TRBD2 (6 bases). V lost 9 bases and J 3 bases, leaving 19 bases between the germline ends. Germline values: CDR1 SGHTA, CDR2 FQGNSA. This CDR3 comprises 15 residues. CDR3 region: CARGGKLAATDTQYF. The CDR3 coding sequence is TGTGCCAGGGGGGGTAAGCTAGCAGCGACAGATACGCAGTATTTT.

This chain links TRBV4-2 with TRBJ1-2; D possibly corresponds to TRBD1 (5 bases). The CDR3 runs 15 residues. The germline V gene has CDR1 LGHNA and CDR2 YNFKEQ. With 0 bases removed from V and 4 bases from J, the gap between germline ends came to 12 bases. The CDR3 here is CASSQDTGGIYGYTF. The CDR3 nucleotides read TGTGCCAGCAGCCAAGATACGGGGGGAATCTATGGCTACACCTTC.

The V call is TRBV11-3, the J call TRBJ2-4, with D tentatively TRBD1 (5 bases). The CDR3 loop spans 16 amino acids. Germline CDR1 reads SGHNT; CDR2 reads YENEEA. With 5 bases removed from V and 3 bases from J, the gap between germline ends came to 17 bases. The CDR3 DNA reads TGTGCCAGCAGCCCCCCGGACGGACAAGGCAAAAACATTCAGTACTTC. It is translated as CASSPPDGQGKNIQYF.

This rearrangement joins TRBV30 to TRBJ2-7, with TRBD1 identical over 7 bases. There are 14 residues in the CDR3. After removal of 0 bases from V and 7 bases from J, the junction contained 9 bases not matched to a gene. Germline CDR1 is GTSNPN and CDR2 is SVGIG (reference sequence). The CDR3 DNA reads TGTGCCTGGAGTGTAGGGGGCTTGGTAAGGGAGCAGTACTTC. This translates into CAWSVGGLVREQYF.

The V call is TRBV5-4, the J call TRBJ1-2; TRBD1 matches at 7 bases. V lost 5 bases, J lost 1 base, and 11 bases stayed unmatched. The CDR3 has 16 residues. Germline lookup yields CDR1 SGHNT and CDR2 YYREEE (reference sequence). CDR3 bases: TGTGCCAGCAGAGGGGACAGCCACCCCCATAACTATGGCTACACCTTC. It codes for CASRGDSHPHNYGYTF.

V is TRBV5-6 and J is TRBJ2-7; TRBD2 is a possible D gene (6 bases). The germline V gene has CDR1 SGHDT and CDR2 YYEEEE. The CDR3 consists of 15 residues. The ends were cut back, 1 base at V and 2 bases at J, with 13 bases in the middle. Here the CDR3 DNA reads TGTGCCAGCAGCTTGAGGCTAGCGCCTACCTACGAGCAGTACTTC. Encoded protein: CASSLRLAPTYEQYF.

This clone was seen once. The chain combines TRBV19 with TRBJ1-1, with D possibly being TRBD1 (6 bases). Germline lookup yields CDR1 LNHDA and CDR2 SQIVND (reference sequence). The V and J ends lost 8 bases and 4 bases respectively, with 17 bases between them. The CDR3 covers 14 residues. The CDR3 protein is CASQHQGNGTEAFF. CDR3 in DNA: TGTGCCAGTCAACATCAGGGGAACGGCACTGAAGCTTTCTTT.

The chain couples TRBV19 to TRBJ1-5; D perhaps matches TRBD1 (6 bases). CDR3 length: 16 amino acids. Trimming pared 5 bases from V and 1 base from J, leaving 15 bases between. Germline V CDR1 and CDR2: LNHDA, SQIVND (reference sequence). CDR3 protein: CASSSPTGRSNQPQHF. Written as DNA, the CDR3 is TGTGCCAGTAGTTCCCCGACAGGACGGAGCAATCAGCCCCAGCATTTT.

This sequence joins TRBV19 and TRBJ2-7, with 9 bases identical to TRBD2. Germline assignment: CDR1 LNHDA and CDR2 SQIVND (reference sequence). The CDR3 contains 14 residues. Unmatched junction bases numbered 11, after V lost 5 bases and J lost 9 bases. The CDR3 nucleotides are TGTGCCAGTAGTCCGGGAGATCGAGCGGGAGGGCAGTACTTC. It is translated as CASSPGDRAGGQYF.

The rearrangement joins TRBV27 to TRBJ2-1; a weak D match, TRBD2 (6 bases). V lost 1 base to trimming and J lost 0 bases, with 7 bases between them. The length of the CDR3 is 15 residues. Germline lookup yields CDR1 MNHEY and CDR2 SMNVEV (reference sequence). The CDR3 nucleotides are TGTGCCAGCAGTTTATTAGCGGACTCCTACAATGAGCAGTTCTTC. As protein: CASSLLADSYNEQFF.

This chain joins TRBV7-9 and TRBJ2-7, with D uncertain. This CDR3 region has 12 residues. Germline lookup yields CDR1 SEHNR and CDR2 FQNEAQ (reference sequence). V was cut by 3 bases and J by 7 bases, with 10 bases left in between. CDR3 region: CASSFPTEEQYF. CDR3 nucleotides: TGTGCCAGCAGCTTCCCAACTGAGGAGCAGTACTTC.